This paragraph covers one TCR beta chain sequence. Antigen specificity is unknown. Other DNA sequences in this sample translate to the same CDR3. The V gene's germline CDR1 is SQVTM and CDR2 ANQGSEA. V lost 6 bases and J 0 bases, leaving 5 bases between the germline ends. This CDR3 spans 11 amino acids. Produced via immunoSEQ multiplex PCR; TCRdb's table is partial and in-frame only. The repertoire holds more than 550,000 clones, with about 91% as singletons. This sample is part of a study of shared clonotypes between healthy human individuals. As defined, naive CD8 cells were CD45RO-negative and positively selected for CCR7, with terminally differentiated effector memory CD45RA+ cells excluded. The study, taken as a whole, reports: Generally, naive subsets came out with larger estimated richness than memory subsets.

The V gene is TRBV29-1, the J gene TRBJ1-2; D is unresolved. This sequence originates from a man aged 25-40 years in good health. Sequenced material: naive CD8+ T cells sorted from blood. The CDR3 here is CSVQANYGYTF. The CDR3 nucleotides read TGCAGCGTCCAAGCTAACTATGGCTACACCTTC.